This passage covers 14 T cell receptor beta chains from one sample sequenced in a study of OX40 agonist ivuxolimab in advanced cancers. Assay: immunoSEQ multiplex PCR; the TCRdb copy retains only in-frame clones and omits some. Of about 90,000 clones in the sample, approximately 90% were seen once. This specimen consisted of CD4+ or CD8+ T cells sorted from blood, obtained in a trial of the OX40 agonist ivuxolimab. These receptors all come from an adult with an advanced solid tumor such as melanoma, head and neck, liver or kidney cancer.

V usage is TRBV11-2 and J usage is TRBJ2-1; TRBD2 matches 12 bases. Trimming removed 3 bases from V and 0 bases from J; junction bases left unmatched: 9. In germline, CDR1 is SGHAT, CDR2 FQNNGV. The CDR3 totals 19 residues. Written as DNA, the CDR3 is TGTGCCAGCAGCTTCTGGGGACTAGCGGGCTTTAGCTCCTACAATGAGCAGTTCTTC. Protein: CASSFWGLAGFSSYNEQFF.

The chain combines TRBV11-2 with TRBJ2-4; the match to TRBD2 covers 7 bases. The CDR3 is 16 residues long. Germline assignment: CDR1 SGHAT and CDR2 FQNNGV. Losses at the gene ends were 2 bases for V and 0 bases for J; bases not matched to a gene: 4. The CDR3 protein is CASSLRGEIAKNIQYF. Here the CDR3 DNA reads TGTGCCAGCAGCTTACGGGGGGAGATAGCCAAAAACATTCAGTACTTC.

The chain employs TRBV28 and TRBJ1-1, with TRBD1 matching 8 bases. V dropped 5 bases and J dropped 1; count of bases not matched to a gene: 6. The CDR3 loop spans 15 amino acids. Germline assignment: CDR1 MDHEN and CDR2 SYDVKM. The CDR3 here is CASSNQGAQNTEAFF. The DNA of the CDR3 is TGTGCCAGCAGTAACCAGGGGGCTCAGAACACTGAAGCTTTCTTT.

The chain is built from TRBV28 and TRBJ2-7; 10 nucleotides line up with TRBD2. Germline CDR1 reads MDHEN; CDR2 reads SYDVKM. The CDR3 spans 13 residues. Trimming took 8 bases from V and 1 from J; bases not matched to a gene: 2. The CDR3 DNA reads TGTGCCAGCTCTAGCGGGAGATCCTACGAGCAGTACTTC. Its protein product is CASSSGRSYEQYF.

The gene calls are TRBV15 and TRBJ1-4; TRBD1 agrees at 8 bases. The CDR3 covers 18 residues. Germline CDR1 and CDR2: LNHNV and YYDKDF (reference sequence). The J segment lost 8 bases and the V segment lost 3 bases, leaving 17 bases of the junction unmatched. The CDR3 nucleotides are TGTGCCACCAGCAGGGTGTCTGGCAGGGGGCGGGGGAAGGAAAAACTGTTTTTT. Its protein is CATSRVSGRGRGKEKLFF.

The rearrangement links TRBV9 to TRBJ2-3; D is ambiguous. V lost 2 bases to trimming and J lost 8 bases, with 18 bases between them. This CDR3 contains 15 residues. Germline CDR1 SGDLS, CDR2 YYNGEE. The CDR3 sequence is CASSVVADVKGTQYF. The CDR3 region has the DNA TGTGCCAGCAGCGTGGTGGCTGACGTTAAGGGTACGCAGTATTTT.

This chain connects TRBV27 to TRBJ2-3; 7 bases match TRBD2. This CDR3 spans 17 amino acids. The J segment lost 0 bases and the V segment lost 6 bases, leaving 12 bases of the junction unmatched. CDR1 is MNHEY, CDR2 SMNVEV, per germline (reference sequence). The CDR3 DNA follows: TGTGCCAGCAGGGGGGGGAAACTAGCGAGAAGCACAGATACGCAGTATTTT. Translating it yields CASRGGKLARSTDTQYF.

The gene calls are TRBV5-1 and TRBJ2-2; D gene ambiguous. Germline CDR1 and CDR2: SGHRS and YFSETQ. The CDR3 totals 15 residues. V gave up 1 base and J gave up 1 base, with 8 bases separating them. CDR3 DNA sequence: TGCGCCAGCAGCTTGAGTGGGAAGAACACCGGGGAGCTGTTTTTT. Amino acids: CASSLSGKNTGELFF.

The chain recombines TRBV7-2 with TRBJ2-7; 7 nucleotides line up with TRBD2. Per germline, CDR1 SGHTA and CDR2 FQGNSA. V lost 2 bases, J lost 6 bases, and 1 base stayed unmatched. The CDR3 loop spans 12 amino acids. The CDR3 spells CASSLSGGEQYF. In DNA form, the CDR3 reads TGTGCCAGCAGCTTATCGGGGGGCGAGCAGTACTTC.

CDR3 bases: TGTGCCAGCAGCGTAGGGGGAATTAGCCAAGAGACCCAGTACTTC. It yields the protein CASSVGGISQETQYF. The chain uses TRBV9 and TRBJ2-5; D ambiguous. CDR1 is SGDLS, CDR2 YYNGEE, per germline. V was trimmed by 0 bases and J by 1 base, leaving 10 bases between them. This CDR3 has 15 amino acids.

The chain employs TRBV4-3 and TRBJ1-4, with D perhaps matching TRBD1 (6 bases). Germline V gene data show CDR1 as LGHNA and CDR2 as YSLEER. There are 13 residues in the CDR3. With 1 base removed from V and 11 bases from J, the gap between germline ends came to 11 bases. For the CDR3, the DNA is TGCGCCAGCAGCCAAGGGGAGGGGGGGAAACTGTTTTTT. It translates to CASSQGEGGKLFF.

The rearrangement joins TRBV11-3 to TRBJ2-3; D uncertain. Germline loops: CDR1 SGHNT, CDR2 YENEEA. Trimming cost V 1 base and J 5 bases, with 1 base left between them. The CDR3 is 11 residues long. Here the CDR3 DNA reads TGTGCCAGCAGCTTAGGAGATACGCAGTATTTT. It translates to CASSLGDTQYF.

The count of this clone is one. The CDR3 coding sequence is TGTGCCAGCGACAAGGGCCTAGGGGAAAAACTGTTTTTT. Translation: CASDKGLGEKLFF. The chain couples TRBV28 to TRBJ1-4; D gene uncertain. Trimming took 8 bases from V and 8 from J, leaving 15 bases between them. The CDR3 is 13 amino acids. CDR1 and CDR2 from the germline V gene are MDHEN and SYDVKM.

The V and J genes are TRBV30 and TRBJ2-1, with D uncertain. There are 13 residues in the CDR3. V dropped 0 bases and J dropped 3 bases, with 6 bases sitting between them. In germline, CDR1 is GTSNPN, CDR2 SVGIG (reference sequence). DNA for the CDR3: TGTGCCTGGAGTGTATCACACTACAATGAGCAGTTCTTC. Translating gives CAWSVSHYNEQFF.